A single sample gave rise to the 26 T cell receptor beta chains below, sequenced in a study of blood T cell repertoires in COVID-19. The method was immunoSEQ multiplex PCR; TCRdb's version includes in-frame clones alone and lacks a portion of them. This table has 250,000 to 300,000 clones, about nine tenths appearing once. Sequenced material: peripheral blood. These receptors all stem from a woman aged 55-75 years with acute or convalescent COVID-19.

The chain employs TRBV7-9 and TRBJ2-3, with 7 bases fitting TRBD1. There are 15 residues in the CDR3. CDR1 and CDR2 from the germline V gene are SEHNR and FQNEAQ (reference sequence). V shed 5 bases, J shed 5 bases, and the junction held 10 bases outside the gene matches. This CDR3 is CASSPRGGYGDTQYF. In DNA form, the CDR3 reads TGTGCCAGCAGCCCTAGAGGGGGCTATGGAGATACGCAGTATTTT.

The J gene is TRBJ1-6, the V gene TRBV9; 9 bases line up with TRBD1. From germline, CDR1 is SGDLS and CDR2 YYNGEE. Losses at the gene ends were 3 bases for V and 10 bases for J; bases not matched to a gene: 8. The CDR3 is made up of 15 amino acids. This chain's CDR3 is CASSARGTGNSPLHF. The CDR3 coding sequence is TGTGCCAGCAGCGCTAGAGGGACAGGGAACTCACCCCTCCACTTT.

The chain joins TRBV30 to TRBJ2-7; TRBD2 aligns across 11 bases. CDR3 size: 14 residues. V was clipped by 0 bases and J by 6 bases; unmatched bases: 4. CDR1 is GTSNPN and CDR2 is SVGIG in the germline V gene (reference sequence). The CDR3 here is CAWSVLAGAGEQYF. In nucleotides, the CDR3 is TGTGCCTGGAGTGTACTAGCGGGAGCGGGCGAGCAGTACTTC.

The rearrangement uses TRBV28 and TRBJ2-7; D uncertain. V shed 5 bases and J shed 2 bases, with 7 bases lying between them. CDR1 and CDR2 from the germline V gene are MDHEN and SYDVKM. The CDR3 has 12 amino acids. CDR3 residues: CASSPLTYEQYF. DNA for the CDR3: TGTGCCAGCAGTCCACTAACCTACGAGCAGTACTTC.

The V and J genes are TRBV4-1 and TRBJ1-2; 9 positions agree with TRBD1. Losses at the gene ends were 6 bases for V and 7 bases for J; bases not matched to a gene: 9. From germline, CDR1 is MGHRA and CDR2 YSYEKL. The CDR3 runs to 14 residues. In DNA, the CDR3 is TGCGCCAGCAGTCCGGACAGGGGTGTTAGTGGCTACACCTTC. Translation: CASSPDRGVSGYTF.

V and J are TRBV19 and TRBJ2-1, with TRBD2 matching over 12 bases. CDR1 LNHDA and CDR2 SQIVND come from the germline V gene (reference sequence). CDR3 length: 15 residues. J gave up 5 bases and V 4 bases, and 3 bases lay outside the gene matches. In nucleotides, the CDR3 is TGTGCCAGTAGTAGGAGACTAGCGGGAGACAATGAGCAGTTCTTC. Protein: CASSRRLAGDNEQFF.

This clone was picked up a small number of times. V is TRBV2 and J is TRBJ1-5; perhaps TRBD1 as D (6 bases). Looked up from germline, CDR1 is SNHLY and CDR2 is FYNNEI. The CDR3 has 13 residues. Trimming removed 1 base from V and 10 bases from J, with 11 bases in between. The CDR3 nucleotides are TGTGCCAGCAGTGAAGTTTGGACAGATCCCCAGCATTTT. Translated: CASSEVWTDPQHF. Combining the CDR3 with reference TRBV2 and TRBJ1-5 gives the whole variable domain EPEVTQTPSHQVTQMGQEVILRCVPISNHLYFYWYRQILGQKVEFLVSFYNNEISEKSEIFDDQFSVERPDGSNFTLKIRSTKLEDSAMYFCASSEVWTDPQHFGDGTRLSIL.

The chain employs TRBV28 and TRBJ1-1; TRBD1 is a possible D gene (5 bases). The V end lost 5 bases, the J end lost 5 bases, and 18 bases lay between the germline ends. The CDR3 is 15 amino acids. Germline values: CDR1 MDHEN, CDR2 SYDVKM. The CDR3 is CASSPAPGLLTEAFF. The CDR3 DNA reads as TGTGCCAGCAGTCCGGCCCCAGGGCTATTGACTGAAGCTTTCTTT.

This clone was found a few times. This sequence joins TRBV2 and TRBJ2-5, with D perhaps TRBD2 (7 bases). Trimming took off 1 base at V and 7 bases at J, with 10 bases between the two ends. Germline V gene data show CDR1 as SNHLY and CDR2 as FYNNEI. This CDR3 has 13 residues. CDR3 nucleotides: TGTGCCAGCAGTGAAGAAGGGGGGGGGACCCAGTACTTC. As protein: CASSEEGGGTQYF. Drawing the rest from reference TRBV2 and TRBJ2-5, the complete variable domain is EPEVTQTPSHQVTQMGQEVILRCVPISNHLYFYWYRQILGQKVEFLVSFYNNEISEKSEIFDDQFSVERPDGSNFTLKIRSTKLEDSAMYFCASSEEGGGTQYFGPGTRLLVL.

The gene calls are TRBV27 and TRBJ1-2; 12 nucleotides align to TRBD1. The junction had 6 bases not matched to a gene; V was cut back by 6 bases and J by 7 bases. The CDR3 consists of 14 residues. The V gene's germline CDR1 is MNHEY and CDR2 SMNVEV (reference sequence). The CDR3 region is CASRGQGAMGGYTF. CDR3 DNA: TGTGCCAGCAGGGGACAGGGGGCGATGGGTGGCTACACCTTC.

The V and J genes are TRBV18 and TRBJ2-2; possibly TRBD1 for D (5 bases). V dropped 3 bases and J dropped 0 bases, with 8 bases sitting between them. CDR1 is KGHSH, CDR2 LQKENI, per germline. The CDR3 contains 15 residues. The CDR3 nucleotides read TGTGCCAGCTCACCGCAGGGTACGAACACCGGGGAGCTGTTTTTT. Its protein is CASSPQGTNTGELFF. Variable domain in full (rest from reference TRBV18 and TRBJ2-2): NAGVMQNPRHLVRRRGQEARLRCSPMKGHSHVYWYRQLPEEGLKFMVYLQKENIIDESGMPKERFSAEFPKEGPSILRIQQVVRGDSAAYFCASSPQGTNTGELFFGEGSRLTVL.

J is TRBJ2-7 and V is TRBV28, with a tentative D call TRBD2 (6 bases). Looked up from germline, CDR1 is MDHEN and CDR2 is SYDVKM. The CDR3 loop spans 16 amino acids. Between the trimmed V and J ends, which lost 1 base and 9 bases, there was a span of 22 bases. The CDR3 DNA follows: TGTGCCAGCAGTTTATCGGCGGGACTGGCTATTTGGGTGCAGTACTTC. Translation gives CASSLSAGLAIWVQYF. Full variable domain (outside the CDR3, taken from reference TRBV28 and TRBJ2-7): DVKVTQSSRYLVKRTGEKVFLECVQDMDHENMFWYRQDPGLGLRLIYFSYDVKMKEKGDIPEGYSVSREKKERFSLILESASTNQTSMYLCASSLSAGLAIWVQYFGPGTRLTVT.

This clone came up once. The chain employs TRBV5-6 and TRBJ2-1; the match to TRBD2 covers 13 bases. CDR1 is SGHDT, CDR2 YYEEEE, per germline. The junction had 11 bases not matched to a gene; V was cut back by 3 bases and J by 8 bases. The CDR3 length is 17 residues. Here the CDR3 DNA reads TGTGCCAGCAGCTGGGACCGACTAGCGGGGGGCGGCGATGAGCAGTTCTTC. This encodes CASSWDRLAGGGDEQFF.

The CDR3 sequence: CASSLEAVNIQYF. In DNA, the CDR3 is TGTGCCAGCAGCTTAGAAGCGGTAAACATTCAGTACTTC. V gene TRBV7-9 combines with J gene TRBJ2-4; D is perhaps TRBD2 (5 bases). V lost 1 base and J lost 6, with 7 bases in between. CDR1 and CDR2 from the germline V gene are SEHNR and FQNEAQ (reference sequence). CDR3 size: 13 residues. Together with reference TRBV7-9 and TRBJ2-4, the CDR3 gives the full variable domain: DTGVSQNPRHKITKRGQNVTFRCDPISEHNRLYWYRQTLGQGPEFLTYFQNEAQLEKSRLLSDRFSAERPKGSFSTLEIQRTEQGDSAMYLCASSLEAVNIQYFGAGTRLSVL.

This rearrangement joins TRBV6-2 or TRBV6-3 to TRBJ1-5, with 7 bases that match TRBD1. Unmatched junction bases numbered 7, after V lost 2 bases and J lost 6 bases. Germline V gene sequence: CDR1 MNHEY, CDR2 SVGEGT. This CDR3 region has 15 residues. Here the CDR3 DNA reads TGTGCCAGCAGTTACGGAGGGGGCGGAATTCAGCCCCAGCATTTT. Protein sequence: CASSYGGGGIQPQHF.

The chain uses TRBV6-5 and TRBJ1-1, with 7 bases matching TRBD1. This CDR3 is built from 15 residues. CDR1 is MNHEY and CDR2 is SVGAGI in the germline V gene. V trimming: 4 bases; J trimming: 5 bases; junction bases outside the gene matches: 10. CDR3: CASSSQPDRETEAFF. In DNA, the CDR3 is TGTGCCAGCAGTTCCCAACCCGACAGGGAGACTGAAGCTTTCTTT.

Here the CDR3 DNA reads TGTGCCAGCAGCTTCGGACAGGGGAGCTCACCCCTCCACTTT. Translation: CASSFGQGSSPLHF. The chain is built from TRBV11-2 and TRBJ1-6, with TRBD1 matching 9 bases. With 3 bases clipped from V and 10 bases from J, the junction kept 4 bases outside the gene matches. Per germline, CDR1 SGHAT and CDR2 FQNNGV. The CDR3 runs 14 residues.

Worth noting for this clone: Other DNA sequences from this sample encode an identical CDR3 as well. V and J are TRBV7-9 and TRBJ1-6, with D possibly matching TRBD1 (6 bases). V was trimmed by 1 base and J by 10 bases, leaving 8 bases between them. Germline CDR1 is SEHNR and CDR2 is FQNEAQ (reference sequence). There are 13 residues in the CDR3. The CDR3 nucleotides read TGTGCCAGCAGCTTAGGAGGGGGATCACCCCTCCACTTT. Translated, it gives CASSLGGGSPLHF.

The CDR3 region is CASRIMGGTEAFF. The CDR3 coding sequence is TGTGCCAGCAGGATAATGGGGGGCACTGAAGCTTTCTTT. The V and J genes are TRBV6-5 and TRBJ1-1; D perhaps matches TRBD1 (5 bases). CDR1 is MNHEY, CDR2 SVGAGI, per germline. The CDR3 sequence is 13 residues long. V gave up 6 bases and J gave up 4 bases, with 12 bases separating them.

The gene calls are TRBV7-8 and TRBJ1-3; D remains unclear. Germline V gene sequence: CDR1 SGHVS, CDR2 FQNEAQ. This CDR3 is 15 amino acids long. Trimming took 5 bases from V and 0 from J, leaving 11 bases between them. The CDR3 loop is CASSPAGASGNTIYF. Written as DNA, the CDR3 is TGTGCCAGCAGCCCGGCGGGTGCCTCTGGAAACACCATATATTTT.

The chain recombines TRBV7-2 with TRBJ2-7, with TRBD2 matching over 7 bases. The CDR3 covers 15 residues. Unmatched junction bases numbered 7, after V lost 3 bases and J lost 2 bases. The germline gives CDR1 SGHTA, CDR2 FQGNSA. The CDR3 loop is CASSFSSGQPYEQYF. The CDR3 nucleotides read TGTGCCAGCAGCTTTTCTAGCGGACAACCCTACGAGCAGTACTTC.

The DNA of the CDR3 is TGTGCCAGTAGACCGGGACAAAATTCACCCCTCCACTTT. Translating gives CASRPGQNSPLHF. V usage is TRBV19 and J usage is TRBJ1-6; TRBD1 might be the D (6 bases). CDR1 LNHDA and CDR2 SQIVND come from the germline V gene (reference sequence). The CDR3 extends over 13 amino acids. V lost 6 bases, J lost 7 bases, and 10 bases lay in between.

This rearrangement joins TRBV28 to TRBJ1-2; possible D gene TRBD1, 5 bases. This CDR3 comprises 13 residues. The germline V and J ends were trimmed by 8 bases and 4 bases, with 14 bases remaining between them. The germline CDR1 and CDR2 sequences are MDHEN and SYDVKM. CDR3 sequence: CASFPGRGYGYTF. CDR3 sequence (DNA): TGTGCCAGCTTCCCGGGTAGGGGCTATGGCTACACCTTC.

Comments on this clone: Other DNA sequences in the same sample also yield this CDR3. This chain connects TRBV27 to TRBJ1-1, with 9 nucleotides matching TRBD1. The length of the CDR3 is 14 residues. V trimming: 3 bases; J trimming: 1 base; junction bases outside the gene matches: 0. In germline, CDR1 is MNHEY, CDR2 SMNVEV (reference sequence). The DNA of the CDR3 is TGTGCCAGCAGTTTGACAGGGGGGAACACTGAAGCTTTCTTT. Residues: CASSLTGGNTEAFF.

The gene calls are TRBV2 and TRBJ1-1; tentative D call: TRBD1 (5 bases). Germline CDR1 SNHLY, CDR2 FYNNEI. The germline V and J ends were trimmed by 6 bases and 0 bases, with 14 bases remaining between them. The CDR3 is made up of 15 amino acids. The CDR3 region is CASSEDIRLNTEAFF. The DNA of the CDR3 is TGTGCCAGCAGCGAGGACATCCGATTGAACACTGAAGCTTTCTTT. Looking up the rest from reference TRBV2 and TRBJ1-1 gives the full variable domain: EPEVTQTPSHQVTQMGQEVILRCVPISNHLYFYWYRQILGQKVEFLVSFYNNEISEKSEIFDDQFSVERPDGSNFTLKIRSTKLEDSAMYFCASSEDIRLNTEAFFGQGTRLTVV.

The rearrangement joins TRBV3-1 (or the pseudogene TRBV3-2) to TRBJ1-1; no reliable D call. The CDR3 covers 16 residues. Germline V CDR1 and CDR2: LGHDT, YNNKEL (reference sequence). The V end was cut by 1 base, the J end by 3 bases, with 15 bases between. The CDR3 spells CASSQVFTREDTEAFF. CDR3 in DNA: TGTGCCAGCAGCCAAGTGTTCACGCGGGAAGACACTGAAGCTTTCTTT.